This T cell receptor (beta chain) was sequenced in a study of human T cells and chemical hapten exposure. Study-level information: Small pooled library volume differences chiefly drove per-sample TCR yield variation.

In germline, CDR1 is MNHEY, CDR2 SMNVEV (reference sequence). V was pared by 1 base and J by 2 bases, with 15 bases of the junction left unmatched. CDR3 size: 19 residues. Time point reported: healthy volunteer bleed at 6 weeks. The authors' total RNA extraction used unfractionated whole blood. The library tagged each cDNA molecule with unique molecular identifiers. MiXCR, applied by TCRdb to the RACE reads, yields one record per CDR3 protein. This sample yields tens of thousands of distinct CDR3 sequences, of which over 8.5% are seen a single time; under 2% belongs to the top ten. This clonotype has more than one count but fewer than ten.

This rearrangement joins TRBV27 to TRBJ1-1; TRBD1 matches 8 bases. Sequencing was carried out using whole blood. This clonotype originated in a male donor in good health. Some clones in this sample may be carry-over from other donors' samples. CDR3 sequence reads: CASSLFGQGVSAPNTEAFF. CDR3 bases: TGTGCCAGCAGTTTATTTGGACAGGGCGTTTCGGCCCCTAACACTGAAGCTTTCTTT.